This T cell receptor beta chain was captured in a study of monozygotic twins with inflammatory bowel disease (dated by TCRdb to 2018 to 2020). In terms of the full investigation: A total of roughly 28 monozygotic twin pairs were included in the full study, comprising nine German pairs (four IBD-concordant, five IBD-discordant) and 19 IBD-discordant Danish pairs. The search for disease-associated traits relied mainly on comparing, within discordant pairs, IBD patients with their genetically identical healthy co-twins. Each individual had, on average, about 151 000 unique TCRalpha sequences and 181 000 unique TCRbeta sequences available for analysis. What the study reported, not specific to this receptor: IBD patients shared fewer clonotypes with other individuals than healthy twins did, most markedly in patients showing signs of disease activity. No difference in repertoire similarity was observed between concordant and discordant twins, possibly owing to limited statistical power. Background noise and inter-individual variability may have been introduced into the repertoires by the differing immunosuppressive treatments among patients. TCRbeta repertoire diversity, by inverse Simpson index, was decreased in IBD patients compared with their healthy co-twins. No single strong signal or clonotype linked to IBD turned up in the results, so the idea that one exists was not supported. The analysis was unable to tell apart different T cell subtypes.

Preparation of the library involved 5' RACE. Each TCR library was prepared from roughly 3,800 ng of total RNA. For each sample, cDNA synthesis with SMARTScribe reverse transcriptase was split into eight separate reactions. Unique molecular identifiers containing a 6-nucleotide sample barcode were introduced through template switching during cDNA synthesis. TCRalpha and TCRbeta cDNA was amplified in two nested PCRs of roughly 16 and 10 cycles, and bead purification was carried out after each PCR. Before amplification, the cDNA was treated with uracil DNA-glycosylase and purified using the QIAquick PCR purification kit. The second PCR added Illumina TruSeq-compatible adapters along with sample-specific barcodes. TapeStation and Qubit were used to check library quality and concentration, and 5 to 5.5 ng of each library was pooled. The pooled libraries were sequenced with 2 x 100 bp reads and custom sequencing primers on an Illumina HiSeq2500 single-index Rapid Run. In the paper's pipeline: UMI-based consensus assembly with MiGEC version 1.2.6 was used to correct PCR and sequencing errors. V(D)J alignment, clonotype assembly and CDR3 extraction were performed with MiXCR version 2.1.1. Gene usage, clonotype sharing and MAIT/NKT TCR abundance were normalised by analysing the top 1000, 10 000 and 20 000 clonotypes per sample. After downsampling to 27 000 UMIs, diversity was calculated as the inverse Simpson index using the vegan R package. Paired Mann-Whitney U tests were applied to discordant twin pairs, and Benjamini-Hochberg correction was used for multiple testing. Through TCRdb reprocessing, the reads give one entry per CDR3 protein sequence; DNA is omitted. The V and J calls and clone size are TCRdb's, not the authors'. This sample's table has entries for roughly 320,000 distinct CDR3 sequences. The ten top clones hold 5.5% to 6.5% of the sample.

A note on this clonotype: The antigen this receptor binds is unknown.

The CDR1 and CDR2 encoded by the germline V gene are MNHNS and SASEGT. The CDR3 has 16 amino acids, counting the end cysteine and phenylalanine. DNA was not recorded. From each donor, a roughly 2.3 ml peripheral blood sample was drawn into PAXgene tubes and stored at -80 degrees C. Without any T cell sorting, total RNA was extracted from whole blood using the PAXgene blood miRNA kit on an automated QIAcube. Peripheral blood from monozygotic twin pairs, either concordant or discordant for inflammatory bowel disease, underwent deep TCRalpha and TCRbeta repertoire profiling that used unique molecular barcoding. Smoking habits were recorded for all twin pairs, with individuals classified as current, former or never smokers.

The chain uses TRBV6-1 and TRBJ2-7; TCRdb returns TRBD1, unconfirmable since there is no DNA. Sequenced: blood. The TCR was taken from a human donor with ulcerative colitis or Crohn's disease, or a healthy co-twin of an affected twin (not recorded which). The CDR3 region reads CASSPTGTGGSYEQYF.